These 15 T cell receptor beta chains were all obtained from the same sample, sequenced in a study of T cell responses to AZD1222 COVID-19 vaccine. Sequencing was performed with immunoSEQ multiplex PCR; in TCRdb, only in-frame clones are kept and a portion is missing. This table holds 140,000 or so clones, roughly 88% found once. Sequenced here: peripheral blood, sampled on day 0 of AZD1222 vaccination. The receptors derive from an adult in good health.

CDR3 nucleotide sequence: TGTGCCAGCAGCTCGCCCGGGGCTTTTTTGTGGGAGCGGGAAGATACGCAGTATTTT. This encodes CASSSPGAFLWEREDTQYF. The J gene is TRBJ2-3, the V gene TRBV21-1; TRBD2, the table's D call, lacks a check against the DNA. TRBV21-1 is listed as a pseudogene. The length of the CDR3 is 19 residues.

This chain links TRBV10-3 with TRBJ2-7; 13 nucleotides line up with TRBD2. This CDR3 region has 16 residues. The ends lost 5 bases at V and 4 bases at J; junction bases unmatched: 8. Germline V CDR1 and CDR2: ENHRY, SYGVKD. CDR3 nucleotides: TGTGCCATCAGTCTGGCCCGACTAGCGGGAGGTTACGAGCAGTACTTC. Its protein product is CAISLARLAGGYEQYF.

The chain links TRBV11-2 to TRBJ1-3; unclear D gene. The CDR3 is 13 amino acids. V was shortened by 5 bases and J by 2 bases, with 7 bases between the two germline ends. Germline CDR1 reads SGHAT; CDR2 reads FQNNGV. CDR3 region: CASSPGPGNTIYF. CDR3 nucleotide sequence: TGTGCCAGCAGCCCTGGACCTGGAAACACCATATATTTT.

The chain recombines TRBV7-6 with TRBJ2-5; D is undetermined. This CDR3 is 14 amino acids long. Trimming cost V 1 base and J 1 base, with 7 bases left between them. CDR1 and CDR2 (germline): SGHVS, FNYEAQ. DNA of the CDR3: TGTGCCAGCAGCTTAGGGGCGAGCCAAGAGACCCAGTACTTC. Protein: CASSLGASQETQYF. The full variable domain, with the rest looked up from reference TRBV7-6 and TRBJ2-5, is GAGVSQSPRYKVTKRGQDVALRCDPISGHVSLYWYRQALGQGPEFLTYFNYEAQQDKSGLPNDRFSAERPEGSISTLTIQRTEQRDSAMYRCASSLGASQETQYFGPGTRLLVL.

The V call is TRBV30, the J call TRBJ2-3; a possible D gene is TRBD2 (5 bases). V was trimmed by 0 bases and J by 4 bases, leaving 8 bases between them. The V gene's germline CDR1 is GTSNPN and CDR2 SVGIG (reference sequence). The CDR3 length is 13 residues. The CDR3 DNA follows: TGTGCCTGGAGTGTACGGGGTGCAGATACGCAGTATTTT. This gives the protein CAWSVRGADTQYF.

This sequence joins TRBV19 and TRBJ1-4; TRBD1 agrees at 7 bases. The CDR3 contains 15 residues. Trimming cost V 7 bases and J 0 bases; bases outside gene matches: 5. Germline V gives CDR1 LNHDA, CDR2 SQIVND (reference sequence). For the CDR3, the DNA is TGTGCCAGTACCAAAACAGGGGCAACTAATGAAAAACTGTTTTTT. This gives the protein CASTKTGATNEKLFF.

The chain links TRBV5-1 to TRBJ2-7; a possible D gene is TRBD2 (5 bases). Per germline, CDR1 SGHRS and CDR2 YFSETQ. This CDR3 has 13 amino acids. The V gene lost 0 bases and the J gene lost 3 bases, with 7 bases spanning the gap. The CDR3 loop reads CASSLVGDYEQYF. In DNA form, the CDR3 reads TGCGCCAGCAGCTTGGTGGGAGACTACGAGCAGTACTTC.

This chain connects TRBV7-2 to TRBJ1-5; D not resolved. This CDR3 spans 14 amino acids. The V end lost 6 bases, the J end lost 6 bases, and 15 bases lay between the germline ends. Per germline, CDR1 SGHTA and CDR2 FQGNSA. CDR3 DNA sequence: TGTGCCAGCAGTTACGACACGGGCACTCAGCCCCAGCATTTT. The encoded protein is CASSYDTGTQPQHF. Looking up the rest from reference TRBV7-2 and TRBJ1-5 gives the full variable domain: GAGVSQSPSNKVTEKGKDVELRCDPISGHTALYWYRQSLGQGLEFLIYFQGNSAPDKSGLPSDRFSAERTGGSVSTLTIQRTQQEDSAVYLCASSYDTGTQPQHFGDGTRLSIL.

The V and J genes are TRBV27 and TRBJ2-2, with D perhaps assigned TRBD1 or TRBD2 (5 bases each). Germline assignment: CDR1 MNHEY and CDR2 SMNVEV (reference sequence). CDR3 length: 17 residues. V lost 3 bases to trimming and J lost 6 bases, with 20 bases between them. In nucleotides, the CDR3 is TGTGCCAGCAGTTTTTCCTTGGGGGAAGGGTTCGCCGGGGAGCTGTTTTTT. Translation: CASSFSLGEGFAGELFF.

About this clone itself: The sample contains more than one DNA sequence encoding this CDR3. The gene calls are TRBV7-9 and TRBJ1-2; no definite D call. Trimming took 0 bases from V and 4 from J, leaving 6 bases between them. The length of the CDR3 is 13 residues. Germline V gene lookup returns CDR1 SEHNR and CDR2 FQNEAQ (reference sequence). CDR3 residues: CASSLAGGYGYTF. DNA for the CDR3: TGTGCCAGCAGCTTAGCAGGCGGCTATGGCTACACCTTC. Full variable domain (outside the CDR3, taken from reference TRBV7-9 and TRBJ1-2): DTGVSQNPRHKITKRGQNVTFRCDPISEHNRLYWYRQTLGQGPEFLTYFQNEAQLEKSRLLSDRFSAERPKGSFSTLEIQRTEQGDSAMYLCASSLAGGYGYTFGSGTRLTVV.

The chain recombines TRBV6-1 with TRBJ1-2; no clear D. The germline gives CDR1 MNHNS, CDR2 SASEGT. CDR3 length: 12 amino acids. Between the trimmed V and J ends, which lost 1 base and 1 base, there was a span of 1 base. CDR3 nucleotide sequence: TGTGCCAGCAGTGAAGGTAACTATGGCTACACCTTC. Translated: CASSEGNYGYTF.

This chain connects TRBV4-3 to TRBJ2-7; 12 bases fit TRBD2. The J segment lost 3 bases and the V segment lost 1 base, leaving 10 bases of the junction unmatched. In germline, CDR1 is LGHNA, CDR2 YSLEER. The CDR3 contains 18 residues. For the CDR3, the DNA is TGCGCCAGCAGCCAAGGGACTAGCGGGAACACCCTCTTCTACGAGCAGTACTTC. Translating it yields CASSQGTSGNTLFYEQYF.

The V and J genes are TRBV5-8 and TRBJ1-2; D perhaps matches TRBD1 (5 bases). The germline V gene has CDR1 SGHTS and CDR2 YDEGEE. The CDR3 sequence is 18 residues long. Trimming left V 5 bases short and J 0 bases short, with 23 bases between. The CDR3 DNA reads as TGTGCCAGCAGTAGCGAGATGGGGCCCCGAGGAGCTAACTATGGCTACACCTTC. Translating it yields CASSSEMGPRGANYGYTF.

This clone was found once. The chain links TRBV9 to TRBJ2-7; TRBD1 aligns across 10 bases. V dropped 3 bases and J dropped 5; count of bases not matched to a gene: 11. CDR1 and CDR2 from the germline V gene are SGDLS and YYNGEE. This CDR3 is 16 amino acids long. The CDR3 is CASSALGGTGADEQYF. CDR3 DNA sequence: TGTGCCAGCAGCGCCCTGGGGGGGACAGGGGCCGACGAGCAGTACTTC.

This chain connects TRBV6-5 to TRBJ1-5; 11 positions agree with TRBD1. V was clipped by 4 bases and J by 6 bases; unmatched bases: 2. The CDR3 runs to 14 residues. Germline V lookup: CDR1 MNHEY, CDR2 SVGAGI. In nucleotides, the CDR3 is TGTGCCAGCAGTTTGGGACAGGGGGGTCAGCCCCAGCATTTT. Its protein is CASSLGQGGQPQHF.